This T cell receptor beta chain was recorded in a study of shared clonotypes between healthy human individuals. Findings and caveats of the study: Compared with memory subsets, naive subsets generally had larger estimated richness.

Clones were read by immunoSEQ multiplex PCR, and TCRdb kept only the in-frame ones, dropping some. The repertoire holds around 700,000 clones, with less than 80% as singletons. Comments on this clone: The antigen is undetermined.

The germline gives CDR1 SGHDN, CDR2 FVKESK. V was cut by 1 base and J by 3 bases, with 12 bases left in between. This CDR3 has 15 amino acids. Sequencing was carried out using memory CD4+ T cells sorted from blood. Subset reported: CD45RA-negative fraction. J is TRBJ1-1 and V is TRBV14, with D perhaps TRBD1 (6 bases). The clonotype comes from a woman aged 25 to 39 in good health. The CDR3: CASSQGAGGYTEAFF. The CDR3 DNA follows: TGTGCCAGCAGCCAAGGGGCCGGGGGCTACACTGAAGCTTTCTTT.